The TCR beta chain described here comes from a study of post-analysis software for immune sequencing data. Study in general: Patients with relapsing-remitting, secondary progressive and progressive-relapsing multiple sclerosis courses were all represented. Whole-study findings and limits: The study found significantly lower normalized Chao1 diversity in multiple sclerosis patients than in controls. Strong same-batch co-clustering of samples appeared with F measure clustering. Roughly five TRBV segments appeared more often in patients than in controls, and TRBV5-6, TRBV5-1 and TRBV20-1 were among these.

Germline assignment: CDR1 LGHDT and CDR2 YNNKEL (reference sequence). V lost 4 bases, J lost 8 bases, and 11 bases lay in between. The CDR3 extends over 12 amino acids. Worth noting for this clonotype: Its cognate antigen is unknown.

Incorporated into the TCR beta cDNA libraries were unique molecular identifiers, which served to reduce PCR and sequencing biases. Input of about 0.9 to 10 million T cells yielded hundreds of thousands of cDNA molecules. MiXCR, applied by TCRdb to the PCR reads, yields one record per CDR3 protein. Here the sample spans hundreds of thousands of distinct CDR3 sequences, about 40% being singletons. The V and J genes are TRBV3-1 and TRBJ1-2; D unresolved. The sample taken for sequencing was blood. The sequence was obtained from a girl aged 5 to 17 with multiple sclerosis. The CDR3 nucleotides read TGTGCCAGCAGCCGCGTCGAAGGAGGCTACACCTTC. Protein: CASSRVEGGYTF.